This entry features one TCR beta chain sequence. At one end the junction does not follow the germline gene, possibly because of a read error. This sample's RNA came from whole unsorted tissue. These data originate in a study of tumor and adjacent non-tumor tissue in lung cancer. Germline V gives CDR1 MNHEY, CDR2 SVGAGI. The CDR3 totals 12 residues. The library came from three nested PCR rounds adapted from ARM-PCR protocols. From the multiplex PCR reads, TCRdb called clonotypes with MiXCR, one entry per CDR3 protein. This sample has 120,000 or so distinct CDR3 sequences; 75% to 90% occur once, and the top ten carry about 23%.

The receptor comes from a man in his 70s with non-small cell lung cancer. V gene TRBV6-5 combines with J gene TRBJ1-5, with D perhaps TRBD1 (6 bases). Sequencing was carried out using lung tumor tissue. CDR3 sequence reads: CVSKTGTQPQHF. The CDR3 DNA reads TGTGTCAGCAAGACAGGAACACAGCCCCAACATTTT.